A selection of T cell receptor beta chains follows, all from one sample in a study of OX40 agonist ivuxolimab in advanced cancers. This table comes from immunoSEQ multiplex PCR, and its TCRdb copy is limited to in-frame clones, with some not included. The repertoire has about 42,000 clones, more than 70% of them found once; the top ten carry around a fifth. The material was CD4+ or CD8+ T cells sorted from blood, obtained in a trial of the OX40 agonist ivuxolimab. The source is an adult with an advanced solid tumor such as melanoma, head and neck, liver or kidney cancer. CDR3s include the opening cysteine and the closing phenylalanine or tryptophan. Each record gives: clone size, V gene, J gene, D gene, CDR3 protein, CDR3 DNA. D genes are given only for firm matches. Some rows mark clone size as missing; the rest say once, few, many or name a class of expanded clone.

>.|TRBV11-2|TRBJ2-1|.
CASSDPGSAYNEQFF
TGTGCCAGCAGCGATCCGGGATCGGCTTACAATGAGCAGTTCTTC
>.|TRBV14|TRBJ1-2|.
CASSQDAGRVGGYTF
TGTGCCAGCAGCCAAGATGCAGGGCGAGTGGGGGGCTACACCTTC
>.|TRBV7-2|TRBJ1-6|TRBD1
CASSAGQPNSPLHF
TGTGCCAGCAGCGCGGGACAGCCTAATTCACCCCTCCACTTT
>.|TRBV12-5|TRBJ2-2|.
CASGLVAQTTGELFF
TGTGCTAGTGGTTTGGTAGCACAGACGACCGGGGAGCTGTTTTTT
>.|TRBV9|TRBJ2-1|.
CASSVGVTVNNEQFF
TGTGCCAGCAGCGTAGGGGTGACAGTCAACAATGAGCAGTTCTTC
>.|TRBV5-4|TRBJ1-3|.
CASSLVPAGAGNTIYF
TGTGCCAGCAGCTTGGTCCCCGCAGGGGCAGGAAACACCATATATTTT
>.|TRBV7-8|TRBJ2-5|TRBD2
CASSFLSGVVETQYF
TGTGCCAGCAGCTTCCTGAGCGGGGTAGTTGAGACCCAGTACTTC
>.|TRBV4-1|TRBJ1-1|.
CASSLGQEAFF
TGCGCCAGCAGCCTAGGACAGGAAGCTTTCTTT
>.|TRBV7-6|TRBJ2-7|TRBD1
CASSSSGTGFHEQYF
TGTGCCAGCAGCTCCTCGGGGACAGGATTCCACGAGCAGTACTTC
>.|TRBV2|TRBJ2-2|TRBD1
CASKPLTGLYGELFF
TGTGCCAGCAAACCCTTGACAGGGTTGTACGGGGAGCTGTTTTTT
>.|TRBV9|TRBJ1-2|TRBD1
CASSAWDSSNYGYTF
TGTGCCAGCAGCGCCTGGGACAGTTCTAACTATGGCTACACCTTC
>.|TRBV27|TRBJ2-3|.
CASSLYPFLSTDTQYF
TGTGCCAGCAGTTTATATCCGTTCCTAAGCACAGATACGCAGTATTTT
>once|TRBV7-9|TRBJ2-1|TRBD2
CASSLGTSGGTRYNEQFF
TGTGCCAGCAGCCTAGGGACTAGCGGGGGGACTCGCTACAATGAGCAGTTCTTC
>once|TRBV14|TRBJ1-1|.
CASSQVAGANTEAFF
TGTGCCAGCAGCCAAGTAGCAGGTGCGAACACTGAAGCTTTCTTT
>.|TRBV7-9|TRBJ2-4|TRBD1
CASSLTGEDIQYF
TGTGCCAGCAGCTTGACAGGGGAGGACATTCAGTACTTC
>.|TRBV27|TRBJ1-2|.
CASSDSRRQSKYGYTF
TGTGCCAGCAGTGACTCCCGACGACAGTCTAAGTATGGCTACACCTTC
>.|TRBV6-5|TRBJ1-5|.
CAAGFQPQHF
TGTGCCGCAGGGTTCCAGCCCCAGCATTTT
>.|TRBV27|TRBJ2-7|.
CASSSLPPRQVYEQYF
TGTGCCAGCAGTTCACTACCGCCTCGACAGGTCTACGAGCAGTACTTC
>.|TRBV6-6|TRBJ2-3|.
CASSRDPPVPDTQYF
TGTGCCAGCAGCCGTGACCCTCCAGTCCCAGATACGCAGTATTTT